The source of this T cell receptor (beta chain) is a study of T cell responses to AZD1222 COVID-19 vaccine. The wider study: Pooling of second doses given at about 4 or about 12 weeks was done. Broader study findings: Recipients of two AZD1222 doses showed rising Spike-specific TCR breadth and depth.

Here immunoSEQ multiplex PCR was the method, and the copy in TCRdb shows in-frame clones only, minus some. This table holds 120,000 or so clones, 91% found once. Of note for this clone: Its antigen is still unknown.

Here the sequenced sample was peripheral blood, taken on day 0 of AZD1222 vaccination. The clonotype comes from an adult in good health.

The CDR3 region is CASSWTYNEQFF. The CDR3, as DNA: TGTGCCAGCAGCTGGACTTACAATGAGCAGTTCTTC. The rearrangement links TRBV6-5 to TRBJ2-1, with TRBD2 as a possible D gene (5 bases). This CDR3 has 12 residues. Germline V gene sequence: CDR1 MNHEY, CDR2 SVGAGI. V was pared by 6 bases and J by 4 bases, with 7 bases between.